These 5 T cell receptor beta chains were sequenced from one sample in a study of T-cell memory formation after mild COVID-19 (dated by TCRdb to the early 2020s). Library method: 5' RACE. Sequencing was performed on an Illumina NovaSeq 6000. In TCRdb, the public reads were trimmed at Q25 with fastp and aligned with MiXCR, with productive beta chains retained. Merged by CDR3 protein, the rows form single entries marked with the most common genes and DNA. Across this sample there are around 220,000 distinct CDR3 sequences, with approximately 16% seen only once. In total, the top ten clones hold 3.5% to 4% of the sample. The sample comprised PBMCs or a T cell subset sorted from them (not recorded which). The receptors stem from a man younger than 30 who had mild COVID-19 (a few samples of this study predate the infection). The sample titles of this study are shuffled in the database, so cell type and time point are left out; the donor was told from shared clones.

This clonotype was seen a handful of times. V and J are TRBV24-1 and TRBJ2-3; TRBD1 matches at 7 bases. This CDR3 spans 14 amino acids. V trimming: 4 bases; J trimming: 4 bases; junction bases outside the gene matches: 4. Germline V CDR1 and CDR2: KGHDR, SFDVKD. The CDR3 is CATSEQGFSDTQYF. The CDR3 nucleotides are TGTGCCACCAGTGAACAGGGGTTCTCAGATACGCAGTATTTT.

This clonotype was seen a few times. The chain carries TRBV5-6 and TRBJ1-6, with D unresolved. Trimming took off 0 bases at V and 8 bases at J, with 9 bases between the two ends. This CDR3 comprises 14 residues. CDR1 and CDR2 from the germline V gene are SGHDT and YYEEEE. DNA of the CDR3: TGTGCCAGCAGCTTGGGGCAGCAGCATTCACCCCTCCACTTT. Amino acid sequence: CASSLGQQHSPLHF.

This clonotype was counted once. V is TRBV7-2 and J is TRBJ2-5; TRBD2 matches 8 bases. Unmatched junction bases numbered 2, after V lost 3 bases and J lost 5 bases. CDR1 is SGHTA, CDR2 FQGNSA, per germline. CDR3 size: 13 residues. The CDR3 nucleotides read TGTGCCAGCAGCTTCGGGGGGGCGGAGACCCAGTACTTC. Translated, it gives CASSFGGAETQYF.

V gene TRBV7-3 combines with J gene TRBJ2-3; D is unclear. The CDR3 totals 13 residues. The germline CDR1 and CDR2 sequences are SGHTA and FQGTGA. Trimming took off 7 bases at V and 3 bases at J, with 11 bases between the two ends. The CDR3 reads CASTETSTDTQYF. CDR3 nucleotide sequence: TGTGCCAGCACCGAAACCAGTACAGATACGCAGTATTTT.

This clonotype was observed a handful of times. The gene calls are TRBV5-1 and TRBJ2-1, with 8 nucleotides matching TRBD2. Looked up from germline, CDR1 is SGHRS and CDR2 is YFSETQ. The CDR3 totals 15 residues. Trimming took 0 bases from V and 7 from J; bases not matched to a gene: 6. CDR3 in amino acids: CASSLGASGLNEQFF. CDR3 bases: TGCGCCAGCAGCTTGGGGGCTAGCGGGCTAAATGAGCAGTTCTTC.